The 28 T cell receptor beta chains below were found in one sample sequenced in a study of identifying expanded T cells in peripheral blood. TCRdb keeps only in-frame clones here, not all; method: immunoSEQ multiplex PCR. The data show 70,000 to 100,000 clones, with approximately 91% seen just once and about 3.9% held by the top ten. The source material was blood. The receptors were gathered from a person aged 18 to 70 in good health.

CDR3 nucleotide sequence: TGCAGCGTTGTGGTCGGATCCTACGAGCAGTACTTC. Translated, it gives CSVVVGSYEQYF. The genes are TRBV29-1 and TRBJ2-7; D is uncertain. This CDR3 region has 12 residues. CDR1 and CDR2 from the germline V gene are SQVTM and ANQGSEA. Trimming pared 4 bases from V and 1 base from J, leaving 8 bases between.

This clone showed up just a few times. This chain connects TRBV6-1 to TRBJ1-6, with D tentatively TRBD1 (5 bases). The germline CDR1 and CDR2 sequences are MNHNS and SASEGT. Deletions cut 0 bases from V and 8 bases from J, with 11 bases between. This CDR3 spans 15 amino acids. CDR3 sequence reads: CASSEAGGDHSPLHF. CDR3 DNA: TGTGCCAGCAGTGAAGCTGGCGGGGACCATTCACCCCTCCACTTT.

The chain is built from TRBV5-6 and TRBJ2-5, with D possibly matching TRBD2 (5 bases). CDR1 and CDR2 (germline): SGHDT, YYEEEE. V lost 0 bases to trimming and J lost 7 bases, with 10 bases between them. The CDR3 runs 13 residues. This CDR3 is CASSLGTVGTQYF. The CDR3 DNA reads as TGTGCCAGCAGCTTGGGGACTGTTGGGACCCAGTACTTC. Variable domain in full (rest from reference TRBV5-6 and TRBJ2-5): DAGVTQSPTHLIKTRGQQVTLRCSPKSGHDTVSWYQQALGQGPQFIFQYYEEEERQRGNFPDRFSGHQFPNYSSELNVNALLLGDSALYLCASSLGTVGTQYFGPGTRLLVL.

This clone was detected only once. This chain links TRBV6-1 with TRBJ2-7, with 12 bases fitting TRBD1. This CDR3 is 15 amino acids long. Germline CDR1 MNHNS, CDR2 SASEGT. The V gene end was trimmed by 6 bases and the J gene end by 4 bases; junction bases not matched to a gene: 7. The CDR3 sequence is CASSKPGQGAYEQYF. CDR3 DNA: TGTGCCAGCAGCAAACCGGGACAGGGGGCTTACGAGCAGTACTTC.

The V call is TRBV6-6, the J call TRBJ1-4, with TRBD1 matching 7 bases. The CDR3 runs to 15 residues. Germline CDR1 reads MNHNY; CDR2 reads SVGAGI (reference sequence). V shed 2 bases and J 2 bases; nucleotides not matched to a gene: 2. CDR3 sequence: CASSYGDSTNEKLFF. The CDR3 DNA reads as TGTGCCAGCAGTTACGGGGACAGTACTAATGAAAAACTGTTTTTT.

The V and J genes are TRBV15 and TRBJ2-7; no definite D call. This CDR3 comprises 11 residues. V lost 4 bases to trimming and J lost 3 bases, with 4 bases between them. The V gene's germline CDR1 is LNHNV and CDR2 YYDKDF (reference sequence). CDR3 coding DNA: TGTGCCACCAGCAACAACTACGAGCAGTACTTC. It encodes CATSNNYEQYF. The variable domain in full, with the rest retrieved from reference TRBV15 and TRBJ2-7, is DAMVIQNPRYQVTQFGKPVTLSCSQTLNHNVMYWYQQKSSQAPKLLFHYYDKDFNNEADTPDNFQSRRPNTSFCFLDIRSPGLGDTAMYLCATSNNYEQYFGPGTRLTVT.

The chain combines TRBV7-2 with TRBJ2-3, with D maybe TRBD2 (6 bases). This CDR3 spans 16 amino acids. Between the trimmed V and J ends, which lost 0 bases and 2 bases, there was a span of 12 bases. The germline V gene encodes CDR1 SGHTA and CDR2 FQGNSA. CDR3 bases: TGTGCCAGCAGCTTAGCCCTCGGGAGCTCCACAGATACGCAGTATTTT. It translates to CASSLALGSSTDTQYF.

The J gene is TRBJ2-3, the V gene TRBV2; 10 bases are shared with TRBD2. The junction had 5 bases not matched to a gene; V was cut back by 8 bases and J by 6 bases. CDR3 length: 13 amino acids. CDR1 is SNHLY, CDR2 FYNNEI, per germline. Here the CDR3 reads CASGTSEKDTQYF. The CDR3 DNA is TGTGCCAGCGGGACTAGCGAAAAGGATACGCAGTATTTT.

This CDR3 reads CATSRGLAGGIGADTQYF. The CDR3 bases are TGTGCCACCAGCAGAGGGCTAGCGGGGGGTATTGGCGCAGATACGCAGTATTTT. The rearrangement links TRBV15 to TRBJ2-3, with 11 bases aligning to TRBD2. The junction had 10 bases not matched to a gene; V was cut back by 1 base and J by 4 bases. CDR1 is LNHNV and CDR2 is YYDKDF in the germline V gene (reference sequence). The CDR3 is made up of 18 amino acids.

This chain joins TRBV6-1 and TRBJ2-5; D possibly uses TRBD1 or TRBD2 (5 bases each). V was cut by 8 bases and J by 0 bases, with 10 bases left in between. The CDR3 length is 13 residues. Germline CDR1 MNHNS, CDR2 SASEGT. CDR3 sequence reads: CASGDGDQETQYF. CDR3 bases: TGTGCCAGCGGGGACGGGGACCAAGAGACCCAGTACTTC.

This chain uses TRBV7-3 with TRBJ2-7, with 10 bases fitting TRBD1. There are 15 residues in the CDR3. Germline trimming cut 2 bases from V and 4 bases from J; bases unmatched to any gene: 5. Germline CDR1 reads SGHTA; CDR2 reads FQGTGA. CDR3 amino acids: CASSLGTGAGYEQYF. The CDR3 nucleotides read TGTGCCAGCAGCTTAGGGACAGGGGCAGGATACGAGCAGTACTTC.

The chain recombines TRBV30 with TRBJ2-5; possibly TRBD1 for D (8 bases). This CDR3 contains 15 residues. Germline V gene lookup returns CDR1 GTSNPN and CDR2 SVGIG (reference sequence). V was clipped by 5 bases and J by 1 base, with 17 bases between them. This chain's CDR3 is CAWAQGGGFQETQYF. CDR3 nucleotide sequence: TGTGCCTGGGCACAGGGGGGGGGCTTCCAAGAGACCCAGTACTTC.

Comments on this clone: A much larger clonotype is one base distant, so this may be a read error. V and J are TRBV2 and TRBJ2-3, with D perhaps matching TRBD1 (5 bases). Trimming removed 4 bases from V and 1 base from J, with 6 bases in between. Per germline, CDR1 SNHLY and CDR2 FYNNEI. The CDR3 is made up of 13 amino acids. The CDR3 here is CASSGRGTDTQYF. CDR3 in DNA: TGTGCCAGCAGTGGCAGGGGCACAGATACGCAGTATTTT.

This rearrangement joins TRBV7-3 to TRBJ1-1; unclear D gene. Germline lookup yields CDR1 SGHTA and CDR2 FQGTGA. Trimming pared 1 base from V and 0 bases from J, leaving 9 bases between. This CDR3 has 15 amino acids. The CDR3 reads CASSLNGLMNTEAFF. The CDR3 DNA reads as TGTGCCAGCAGCTTAAATGGATTAATGAACACTGAAGCTTTCTTT. Combining the CDR3 with reference TRBV7-3 and TRBJ1-1 gives the whole variable domain GAGVSQTPSNKVTEKGKYVELRCDPISGHTALYWYRQSLGQGPEFLIYFQGTGAADDSGLPNDRFFAVRPEGSVSTLKIQRTERGDSAVYLCASSLNGLMNTEAFFGQGTRLTVV.

This clone was found many times. V is TRBV6-4 and J is TRBJ2-3; D perhaps matches TRBD2 (6 bases). Trimming shortened V by 3 bases and J by 0 bases, and 7 bases separated the two germline ends. The CDR3 length is 14 residues. Germline CDR1 and CDR2: MRHNA and SNTAGT. This CDR3 is CASSEGTSTDTQYF. CDR3 coding DNA: TGTGCCAGCAGTGAAGGGACTAGCACAGATACGCAGTATTTT.

A note on this clone: Additional DNA sequences in this sample encode the identical CDR3. V usage is TRBV28 and J usage is TRBJ2-7; D ambiguous. CDR3 length: 11 residues. V lost 5 bases, J lost 4 bases, and 6 bases lay in between. Per germline, CDR1 MDHEN and CDR2 SYDVKM. CDR3 protein: CASSPNYEQYF. The CDR3 DNA reads TGTGCCAGCAGTCCGAATTACGAGCAGTACTTC. The full variable domain, its missing parts supplied by reference TRBV28 and TRBJ2-7, is DVKVTQSSRYLVKRTGEKVFLECVQDMDHENMFWYRQDPGLGLRLIYFSYDVKMKEKGDIPEGYSVSREKKERFSLILESASTNQTSMYLCASSPNYEQYFGPGTRLTVT.

This clone has a single count. The chain recombines TRBV28 with TRBJ2-1, with D tentatively TRBD2 (5 bases). V lost 3 bases and J lost 2, with 20 bases in between. The germline CDR1 and CDR2 sequences are MDHEN and SYDVKM. The CDR3 is 18 amino acids. Here the CDR3 DNA reads TGTGCCAGCAGTTTTGGGGATCTAGGCGCCGGGGCCTACAATGAGCAGTTCTTC. It translates to CASSFGDLGAGAYNEQFF.

CDR3 nucleotides: TGTGCCAGCAGTCCCGCCGGGAGGGATCAGCCCCAGCATTTT. Translating it yields CASSPAGRDQPQHF. The chain employs TRBV28 and TRBJ1-5; D remains unclear. CDR3 length: 14 amino acids. The V and J ends lost 5 bases and 5 bases respectively, with 13 bases between them. Germline V CDR1 and CDR2: MDHEN, SYDVKM.

V usage is TRBV4-1 and J usage is TRBJ2-1, with 7 bases matching TRBD1. This CDR3 contains 16 residues. Looked up from germline, CDR1 is MGHRA and CDR2 is YSYEKL. Trimming at V came to 0 bases and at J to 6 bases, leaving 8 bases not matched to a gene. CDR3 in DNA: TGCGCCAGCAGCCAAGATAGGGCCCCAGGGGGCAATGAGCAGTTCTTC. Translated: CASSQDRAPGGNEQFF.

The chain has TRBV28 and TRBJ1-5; D remains unclear. Germline loops: CDR1 MDHEN, CDR2 SYDVKM. Trimming removed 3 bases at V and 6 bases at J, with 12 bases between. The CDR3 consists of 14 residues. The chain's CDR3 is CASSLGGVGQPQHF. CDR3 bases: TGTGCCAGCAGTTTGGGTGGGGTCGGTCAGCCCCAGCATTTT.

The chain combines TRBV18 with TRBJ1-1; D is perhaps TRBD1 (6 bases). Trimming took off 3 bases at V and 5 bases at J, with 16 bases between the two ends. The germline V gene has CDR1 KGHSH and CDR2 LQKENI. This CDR3 comprises 15 residues. The CDR3 DNA is TGTGCCAGCTCACCGTCACCACAGGGATGGACTGAAGCTTTCTTT. Amino acid sequence: CASSPSPQGWTEAFF.

The chain recombines TRBV19 with TRBJ2-5; tentatively, D is TRBD2 (6 bases). This CDR3 spans 13 amino acids. The V end lost 8 bases, the J end lost 2 bases, and 12 bases lay between the germline ends. Germline CDR1 LNHDA, CDR2 SQIVND (reference sequence). The CDR3 coding sequence is TGTGCCAGTGGGGGGACGGGGCAAGAGACCCAGTACTTC. Protein: CASGGTGQETQYF.

The chain links TRBV7-2 to TRBJ2-5, with D hard to call. Trimming took 3 bases from V and 5 from J, leaving 7 bases between them. CDR3 length: 12 amino acids. Germline CDR1 reads SGHTA; CDR2 reads FQGNSA. In nucleotides, the CDR3 is TGTGCCAGCAGCTTCATGACCGAGACCCAGTACTTC. This gives the protein CASSFMTETQYF. Looking up the rest from reference TRBV7-2 and TRBJ2-5 gives the full variable domain: GAGVSQSPSNKVTEKGKDVELRCDPISGHTALYWYRQSLGQGLEFLIYFQGNSAPDKSGLPSDRFSAERTGGSVSTLTIQRTQQEDSAVYLCASSFMTETQYFGPGTRLLVL.

In nucleotides, the CDR3 is TGTGCCAGCAGTGTGACAGGGAGAGGAACTGAAGCTTTCTTT. It translates to CASSVTGRGTEAFF. The chain joins TRBV2 to TRBJ1-1; 7 positions match TRBD1. The CDR3 contains 14 residues. Germline-derived CDR1 and CDR2 are SNHLY and FYNNEI. With V trimmed by 4 bases and J by 5 bases, 7 bases remained unmatched.

Regarding this clone: Other DNA sequences within the sample encode an identical CDR3. The gene calls are TRBV16 and TRBJ2-7; TRBD1 matches at 10 bases. The J segment lost 6 bases and the V segment lost 4 bases, leaving 6 bases of the junction unmatched. Germline CDR1 and CDR2: KGHSY and FQNENV. CDR3 size: 14 residues. The CDR3 loop is CASSPTDRGGEQYF. Here the CDR3 DNA reads TGTGCCAGCAGCCCTACGGACAGGGGGGGCGAGCAGTACTTC. The variable domain in full, with the rest retrieved from reference TRBV16 and TRBJ2-7, is GEEVAQTPKHLVRGEGQKAKLYCAPIKGHSYVFWYQQVLKNEFKFLISFQNENVFDETGMPKERFSAKCLPNSPCSLEIQATKLEDSAVYFCASSPTDRGGEQYFGPGTRLTVT.

The V and J genes are TRBV13 and TRBJ1-1; D is undetermined. The germline V and J ends were trimmed by 2 bases and 1 base, with 11 bases remaining between them. The germline CDR1 and CDR2 sequences are PRHDT and FYEKMQ (reference sequence). This CDR3 region has 15 residues. The DNA for the CDR3 is TGTGCCAGCAGCTTACGTACAGCGAAGAACACTGAAGCTTTCTTT. Its protein product is CASSLRTAKNTEAFF.

CDR3: CASSLPVSYEQYF. In nucleotides, the CDR3 is TGTGCCAGCAGCTTGCCGGTTAGCTACGAGCAGTACTTC. V gene TRBV7-9 combines with J gene TRBJ2-7; D is unresolved. The germline V gene encodes CDR1 SEHNR and CDR2 FQNEAQ (reference sequence). This CDR3 is built from 13 residues. V gave up 3 bases and J gave up 3 bases, with 9 bases separating them.

This clone was seen once. V gene TRBV5-4 combines with J gene TRBJ1-1; a weak D match, TRBD1 (5 bases). The CDR3 covers 12 residues. V lost 4 bases and J lost 1, with 5 bases in between. Germline V gene sequence: CDR1 SGHNT, CDR2 YYREEE (reference sequence). CDR3 nucleotides: TGTGCCAGCAGCGGACAGAACACTGAAGCTTTCTTT. Protein sequence: CASSGQNTEAFF.